This paragraph reports one T cell receptor beta chain. Its target is unknown. Primers included in the PCR were 60 Vbeta and 13 Jbeta primers. The data were produced by immunoSEQ multiplex PCR, yet TCRdb's version contains in-frame clones alone and is incomplete. The data hold 50,000 to 70,000 clones, with about 77% observed a single time. Germline CDR1 reads SGHVS; CDR2 reads FQNEAQ. V was clipped by 5 bases and J by 6 bases; unmatched bases: 22. The CDR3 runs 19 residues. This sample stems from a study of cytomegalovirus exposure and HLA in healthy donors. Overall study findings and caveats: When a later analysis was performed, an Asian-associated ancestry cluster reportedly had fewer N-insertions than the approximately 680-donor mean. A later analysis linked a missense DCLRE1C variant to TCR beta V- and J-gene trimming. A classifier reportedly called cytomegalovirus status with high sensitivity and specificity. There were some public TCRs occurring in many donors, but most TCR sequences were rare.

Specimen: PBMCs. The chain employs TRBV7-8 and TRBJ2-5; 9 bases map to TRBD2. This TCR was recovered from a female donor in good health and CMV-seronegative. The CDR3 region has the DNA TGTGCCAGCAGCCCACTCCCCGGGACTAGCCAAGGGCCGAGGCAGACCCAGTACTTC. It encodes CASSPLPGTSQGPRQTQYF.